The 29 T cell receptor beta chains below come from one sample, sequenced in a study of control samples from healthy donors and cancer patients. Clones were read by immunoSEQ multiplex PCR, and TCRdb kept only the in-frame ones, dropping some. Of 150,000 to 200,000 clones listed, around 92% are singletons. The sample taken for sequencing was blood. These receptors all come from a woman in her thirties or forties in good health.

The rearrangement links TRBV11-3 to TRBJ2-5, with D possibly being TRBD2 (6 bases). The V gene's germline CDR1 is SGHNT and CDR2 YENEEA. CDR3 size: 14 residues. The V and J ends lost 5 bases and 1 base respectively, with 11 bases between them. For the CDR3, the DNA is TGTGCCAGCAGCCTGAGACTAGGCCAAGAGACCCAGTACTTC. Translation gives CASSLRLGQETQYF.

The CDR3 loop reads CATSRDLGMTGLATGELFF. Written as DNA, the CDR3 is TGTGCCACCAGCAGAGATTTAGGGATGACAGGGTTGGCCACCGGGGAGCTGTTTTTT. The chain links TRBV15 to TRBJ2-2, with 7 bases fitting TRBD1. Trimming removed 0 bases from V and 4 bases from J; junction bases left unmatched: 14. The V gene's germline CDR1 is LNHNV and CDR2 YYDKDF (reference sequence). CDR3 size: 19 residues.

The V and J genes are TRBV21-1 and TRBJ1-6; TRBD1 is taken as the D call from the table, unchecked against the DNA. TRBV21-1 is described as a pseudogene. The CDR3 runs 15 residues. The CDR3 here is CASSPPQGRRSPLHF. CDR3 in DNA: TGTGCCAGCAGCCCACCGCAGGGAAGGAGATCACCCCTCCACTTT.

The J gene is TRBJ2-3, the V gene TRBV5-1; D remains ambiguous. With 3 bases removed from V and 2 bases from J, the gap between germline ends came to 7 bases. This CDR3 spans 13 amino acids. From germline, CDR1 is SGHRS and CDR2 YFSETQ. DNA of the CDR3: TGCGCCAGCAGCTCCGGGCCCACAGATACGCAGTATTTT. Residues: CASSSGPTDTQYF.

The chain combines TRBV6-2 or TRBV6-3 with TRBJ1-2; 7 bases match TRBD1. Germline V gene data show CDR1 as MNHEY and CDR2 as SVGEGT. Trimming took 4 bases from V and 4 from J; bases not matched to a gene: 6. The CDR3 has 14 amino acids. The CDR3 sequence: CASSWFRDSYGYTF. CDR3 nucleotides: TGTGCCAGCAGTTGGTTCCGGGACAGCTATGGCTACACCTTC.

V and J are TRBV19 and TRBJ1-2, with a possible D match to TRBD1 (6 bases). CDR1 and CDR2 (germline): LNHDA, SQIVND (reference sequence). V lost 5 bases and J 13 bases, leaving 17 bases between the germline ends. This CDR3 has 12 residues. CDR3 sequence: CASSPQSGAGTF. In DNA, the CDR3 is TGTGCCAGTAGTCCCCAGTCGGGGGCGGGCACCTTC.

The V gene is TRBV12-3 or TRBV12-4, the J gene TRBJ2-7, with D hard to call. The CDR3 covers 12 residues. V lost 1 base, J lost 2 bases, and 3 bases lay in between. The CDR3 sequence is CASSLVAYEQYF. The DNA of the CDR3 is TGTGCCAGCAGTTTAGTCGCCTACGAGCAGTACTTC.

The J gene is TRBJ1-3, the V gene TRBV5-1; D remains unclear. Germline V gene lookup returns CDR1 SGHRS and CDR2 YFSETQ. This CDR3 spans 13 amino acids. Trimming shortened V by 2 bases and J by 1 base, and 4 bases separated the two germline ends. The CDR3 protein is CASSFGSGNTIYF. The CDR3 coding sequence is TGCGCCAGCAGCTTTGGGTCTGGAAACACCATATATTTT. Drawing the rest from reference TRBV5-1 and TRBJ1-3, the complete variable domain is KAGVTQTPRYLIKTRGQQVTLSCSPISGHRSVSWYQQTPGQGLQFLFEYFSETQRNKGNFPGRFSGRQFSNSRSEMNVSTLELGDSALYLCASSFGSGNTIYFGEGSWLTVV.

This sequence joins TRBV3-1 (or the pseudogene TRBV3-2) and TRBJ1-2; D is uncertain. The CDR3 length is 13 residues. V gave up 1 base and J gave up 4 bases, with 7 bases separating them. Germline V gives CDR1 LGHDT, CDR2 YNNKEL (reference sequence). In nucleotides, the CDR3 is TGTGCCAGCAGCCAAGCCAACAGCTATGGCTACACCTTC. Its translation is CASSQANSYGYTF.

The CDR3: CATSRVQWGNEKLFF. For the CDR3, the DNA is TGTGCCACCAGCAGAGTGCAGTGGGGTAATGAAAAACTGTTTTTT. This chain uses TRBV15 with TRBJ1-4; D gene unclear. CDR1 and CDR2 (germline): LNHNV, YYDKDF (reference sequence). Trimming took 1 base from V and 4 from J, leaving 10 bases between them. There are 15 residues in the CDR3.

This chain uses TRBV15 with TRBJ1-2; a possible D gene is TRBD1 (5 bases). Germline assignment: CDR1 LNHNV and CDR2 YYDKDF (reference sequence). Trimming left V 0 bases short and J 8 bases short, with 13 bases between. This CDR3 has 14 residues. CDR3 nucleotides: TGTGCCACCAGCAGAGATGTTTCCGGGGACGGCTACACCTTC. It encodes CATSRDVSGDGYTF.

The chain is built from TRBV28 and TRBJ1-2; TRBD1 matches at 11 bases. Germline V gives CDR1 MDHEN, CDR2 SYDVKM. The CDR3 covers 16 residues. Losses at the gene ends were 8 bases for V and 4 bases for J; bases not matched to a gene: 12. The CDR3 region is CASGRDRGKGAYGYTF. CDR3 in DNA: TGTGCCAGCGGGCGGGACAGGGGGAAAGGGGCCTATGGCTACACCTTC.

V and J are TRBV18 and TRBJ1-1; 7 bases match TRBD1. V shed 5 bases, J shed 2 bases, and the junction held 2 bases outside the gene matches. The CDR3 is 13 amino acids. Germline loops: CDR1 KGHSH, CDR2 LQKENI. CDR3 coding DNA: TGTGCCAGCTCAGGGGACAGAAACACTGAAGCTTTCTTT. This sequence encodes CASSGDRNTEAFF.

The chain is built from TRBV6-6 and TRBJ1-1; D remains unclear. Germline assignment: CDR1 MNHNY and CDR2 SVGAGI (reference sequence). V was trimmed by 6 bases and J by 0 bases, leaving 8 bases between them. The CDR3 has 13 residues. This chain's CDR3 is CASSREMNTEAFF. CDR3 DNA: TGTGCCAGCAGCAGAGAAATGAACACTGAAGCTTTCTTT.

The chain is built from TRBV6-5 and TRBJ2-3; the D is unclear. The CDR3 loop spans 14 amino acids. CDR1 MNHEY and CDR2 SVGAGI come from the germline V gene. The germline V and J ends were trimmed by 6 bases and 2 bases, with 12 bases remaining between them. The CDR3 bases are TGTGCCAGCAGCCCCGAAGCCAACACAGATACGCAGTATTTT. It codes for CASSPEANTDTQYF.

The chain combines TRBV6-1 with TRBJ1-4; weak D call: TRBD1 (5 bases). The germline gives CDR1 MNHNS, CDR2 SASEGT. The ends were cut back, 0 bases at V and 8 bases at J, with 13 bases in the middle. This CDR3 is 15 amino acids long. The CDR3 sequence is CASSEASTSGEKLFF. The CDR3 DNA is TGTGCCAGCAGTGAAGCAAGCACGTCAGGGGAAAAACTGTTTTTT.

The V and J genes are TRBV4-1 and TRBJ2-3; TRBD2 aligns across 7 bases. This CDR3 comprises 14 residues. Germline V gene lookup returns CDR1 MGHRA and CDR2 YSYEKL. V shed 0 bases, J shed 8 bases, and the junction held 5 bases outside the gene matches. CDR3 in DNA: TGCGCCAGCAGCCAAGACGGGGCGGGAGTTACGCAGTATTTT. It encodes CASSQDGAGVTQYF.

The V gene is TRBV6-5, the J gene TRBJ2-1; possibly TRBD1 for D (5 bases). CDR3 length equals 13 residues. Per germline, CDR1 MNHEY and CDR2 SVGAGI. V was pared by 6 bases and J by 8 bases, with 14 bases between. The CDR3 protein is CASRFGSGYEQFF. DNA for the CDR3: TGTGCCAGCAGATTTGGTTCAGGGTATGAGCAGTTCTTC.

As DNA, the CDR3 is TGCGCCAGCAGCCAAGACGAAAGGAACACTGAAGCTTTCTTT. Translation: CASSQDERNTEAFF. The V and J genes are TRBV4-1 and TRBJ1-1; D uncertain. The CDR3 loop spans 14 amino acids. Germline CDR1 reads MGHRA; CDR2 reads YSYEKL. Between the trimmed V and J ends, which lost 0 bases and 1 base, there was a span of 6 bases.

J is TRBJ1-1 and V is TRBV6-6; the D gene is possibly TRBD1 (5 bases). Germline V lookup: CDR1 MNHNY, CDR2 SVGAGI (reference sequence). V was pared by 11 bases and J by 1 base, with 14 bases between. There are 13 residues in the CDR3. The CDR3 protein is CAVRGGANTEAFF. Here the CDR3 DNA reads TGTGCCGTTCGGGGAGGGGCGAACACTGAAGCTTTCTTT.

As for this clone: One end of the junction does not line up with germline, which may come from a read error. The genes are TRBV11-2 and TRBJ2-1; TRBD2 might be the D (6 bases). CDR3 length: 14 residues. Looked up from germline, CDR1 is SGHAT and CDR2 is FQNNGV. In nucleotides, the CDR3 is TGTGCCAGCAGCTTAGCGGGGGTCTACCTTGGGCCGGTCTTC. Translation gives CASSLAGVYLGPVF.

The V call is TRBV5-1, the J call TRBJ1-2; D unresolved. Germline CDR1 SGHRS, CDR2 YFSETQ. V was trimmed by 1 base and J by 0 bases, leaving 7 bases between them. The CDR3 extends over 14 amino acids. The DNA of the CDR3 is TGCGCCAGCAGCTTGACAGTTTCTAACTATGGCTACACCTTC. Residues: CASSLTVSNYGYTF.

The chain is built from TRBV6-1 and TRBJ2-7; D is undetermined. The CDR3 is 15 residues long. The V gene lost 2 bases and the J gene lost 0 bases, with 11 bases spanning the gap. Germline V gene lookup returns CDR1 MNHNS and CDR2 SASEGT. CDR3 protein: CASSESAPSSYEQYF. CDR3 bases: TGTGCCAGCAGTGAATCAGCCCCCAGCTCCTACGAGCAGTACTTC.

The rearrangement joins TRBV5-5 to TRBJ1-2, with TRBD1 matching over 12 bases. The CDR3 extends over 17 amino acids. V lost 2 bases to trimming and J lost 7 bases; unmatched junction nucleotides: 12. Germline V gene lookup returns CDR1 SGHKS and CDR2 YYEKEE (reference sequence). CDR3 protein: CASSLAGTGGDFSGYTF. CDR3 sequence (DNA): TGTGCCAGCAGCTTAGCCGGGACAGGGGGCGATTTCTCTGGCTACACCTTC.

Written as DNA, the CDR3 is TGTGCCAGCAGCTTAGCGCGGGGGGGAAGCTACAATGAGCAGTTCTTC. Translating it yields CASSLARGGSYNEQFF. The chain has TRBV7-6 and TRBJ2-1; TRBD2 aligns across 9 bases. This CDR3 has 16 residues. Losses at the gene ends were 0 bases for V and 3 bases for J; bases not matched to a gene: 3. The germline gives CDR1 SGHVS, CDR2 FNYEAQ.

The J gene is TRBJ2-7, the V gene TRBV2, with D unclear. This CDR3 contains 11 residues. Trimming removed 5 bases at V and 1 base at J, with 3 bases between. Per germline, CDR1 SNHLY and CDR2 FYNNEI. The CDR3 region has the DNA TGTGCCAGCAGTCCATCCTACGAGCAGTACTTC. This gives the protein CASSPSYEQYF.

This chain uses TRBV3-1 (or the pseudogene TRBV3-2) with TRBJ2-1, with 8 bases that match TRBD2. Germline CDR1 is LGHDT and CDR2 is YNNKEL (reference sequence). The CDR3 spans 15 residues. Germline trimming cut 2 bases from V and 2 bases from J; bases unmatched to any gene: 2. The CDR3 DNA sequence: TGTGCCAGCAGCCAATTAGCGGGGACCTACAATGAGCAGTTCTTC. Its protein product is CASSQLAGTYNEQFF.

A remark on this clone: This may arise from a read error, as a much more abundant clone is one base away. The CDR3 bases are TGTGCCAGCACCGGGACAGGGCTCCACGAGCAGTACTTC. Translated: CASTGTGLHEQYF. The chain is built from TRBV6-5 and TRBJ2-7; 9 bases match TRBD1. CDR3 length equals 13 residues. Germline-derived CDR1 and CDR2 are MNHEY and SVGAGI. V trimming: 7 bases; J trimming: 5 bases; junction bases outside the gene matches: 6.

J is TRBJ1-4 and V is TRBV6-6; no firm D call. Germline CDR1 MNHNY, CDR2 SVGAGI (reference sequence). This CDR3 has 17 residues. Trimming pared 5 bases from V and 2 bases from J, leaving 18 bases between. The CDR3 DNA reads as TGTGCCAGCAGTCCCGGGCCTCAATTTGGTACTAATGAAAAACTGTTTTTT. It is translated as CASSPGPQFGTNEKLFF.